This T cell receptor (beta chain) emerged from a study of memory B cells and T cells in multiple sclerosis. Notes on this clone: Its cognate antigen is unknown.

Germline V gene sequence: CDR1 MNHEY, CDR2 SVGAGI. V lost 5 bases and J lost 6, with 14 bases in between. This CDR3 is built from 14 residues. Study conclusions and caveats: Shared clonotype counts depended on differing compartment clone-set sizes and were normalized.

After stimulus-free culture, autoproliferating CFSE-dim and non-proliferating CFSE-high T cells were sequenced separately. Cultures began with approximately 4.5x10^7 CFSE-labeled PBMCs, unstimulated for about 7 days, with replicate wells pooled. Without exogenous stimuli, around 0.54 uM CFSE-labeled PBMCs were cultured serum-free. Only in-frame clones appear in the TCRdb table, and some are missing; sequencing was by immunoSEQ multiplex PCR. The sample has approximately 47,000 clones, roughly four fifths seen once. The receptor's source is a human donor with multiple sclerosis. The chain recombines TRBV6-5 with TRBJ2-1; a possible D gene is TRBD2 (6 bases). The sequencing input was PBMCs from blood kept in culture. DNA of the CDR3: TGTGCCAGCAGTGTTTCAGGGAGGATCAATGAGCAGTTCTTC. Translated: CASSVSGRINEQFF.